This T cell receptor beta chain was profiled in a study of T cells in Graves' hyperthyroidism and ophthalmopathy. Study-wide results and caveats: The model anticipated ophthalmopathy a median about six months pre-onset.

The CDR3 regions of TCR beta were amplified from RNA transcripts. Researchers ran a first-round RT-PCR on the TCR CDR3 using the HTBI primer set. TCRdb processed the multiplex PCR reads anew with MiXCR; each CDR3 protein has one entry. Among approximately 600,000 distinct CDR3 sequences listed, approximately 13% were seen once. Together with thyroid ultrasound, orbital computed tomography, serum thyroxine and TRAb, clinical symptoms were used for diagnoses. Predating any ophthalmopathy symptoms, the blood sample was taken at first hyperthyroidism diagnosis. Germline V gene data show CDR1 as MDHEN and CDR2 as SYDVKM. V lost 4 bases to trimming and J lost 4 bases, with 10 bases between them. This CDR3 region has 13 residues. This clonotype was recorded at least ten times. Its antigen is not identified.

The chain links TRBV28 to TRBJ1-1; tentative D call: TRBD1 (6 bases). The sequence came from a woman aged 25 to 39 with Graves' hyperthyroidism that later progressed to Graves' ophthalmopathy. The sample consisted of blood. Written as DNA, the CDR3 is TGTGCCAGCAGTTATAACAGGGTCACTGAAGCTTTCTTT. Amino acids: CASSYNRVTEAFF.